What follows are 17 T cell receptor beta chains derived from one specimen sequenced in a study of T cell repertoires in cytomegalovirus infection. TCRdb itself ran the reads through MiXCR, one entry per CDR3 protein. The sample yields about 460,000 distinct CDR3 sequences, around 11% seen once. Sequencing input: PBMCs. The receptors shown here come from a human donor in good health (CMV status not recorded). Some clones in this sample may be carry-over from other donors' samples.

This clonotype was recorded a few times. The chain employs TRBV19 and TRBJ1-5; D might be TRBD1 (5 bases). Trimming removed 3 bases from V and 7 bases from J, with 13 bases in between. Looked up from germline, CDR1 is LNHDA and CDR2 is SQIVND (reference sequence). The CDR3 runs to 14 residues. The CDR3 protein is CASSMRQGQQPQHF. For the CDR3, the DNA is TGTGCCAGTAGTATGCGGCAGGGTCAACAGCCCCAGCATTTT.

The rearrangement uses TRBV29-1 and TRBJ2-7, with 11 bases matching TRBD1. The CDR3 length is 14 residues. V was clipped by 3 bases and J by 5 bases; unmatched bases: 6. From germline, CDR1 is SQVTM and CDR2 ANQGSEA. The CDR3 sequence: CSVESGTGGDEQYF. CDR3 nucleotides: TGCAGCGTTGAGTCCGGGACAGGGGGGGACGAGCAGTACTTC.

This chain links TRBV5-1 with TRBJ1-1, with D unclear. This CDR3 contains 14 residues. Germline values: CDR1 SGHRS, CDR2 YFSETQ. V lost 0 bases, J lost 5 bases, and 11 bases lay in between. CDR3 sequence reads: CASSLGIDRTEAFF. The CDR3 region has the DNA TGCGCCAGCAGCTTGGGGATAGATCGGACTGAAGCTTTCTTT.

This clonotype showed up many times. CDR3: CASSLQGGYTEAFF. Here the CDR3 DNA reads TGTGCCAGCAGCTTACAGGGGGGGTACACTGAAGCTTTCTTT. V gene TRBV7-2 combines with J gene TRBJ1-1, with 7 bases lining up with TRBD1. Germline CDR1 SGHTA, CDR2 FQGNSA. CDR3 length: 14 residues. The ends lost 2 bases at V and 3 bases at J; junction bases unmatched: 3.

This clonotype was found many times. J is TRBJ1-4 and V is TRBV28; no definite D call. The ends were cut back, 10 bases at V and 7 bases at J, with 10 bases in the middle. The CDR3 loop spans 11 amino acids. Looked up from germline, CDR1 is MDHEN and CDR2 is SYDVKM. The CDR3 nucleotides read TGTGCCACGCGACTTAGTGAAAAACTGTTTTTT. It encodes CATRLSEKLFF.

At least ten counts were recorded for this clonotype. The chain employs TRBV5-1 and TRBJ2-2; 7 bases agree with TRBD1. The CDR3 runs to 14 residues. The V gene end was trimmed by 0 bases and the J gene end by 6 bases; junction bases not matched to a gene: 2. The germline V gene encodes CDR1 SGHRS and CDR2 YFSETQ. CDR3 protein: CASSLETGSGELFF. CDR3 in DNA: TGCGCCAGCAGCTTGGAGACAGGGTCCGGGGAGCTGTTTTTT.

The V gene is TRBV7-8, the J gene TRBJ2-7; 8 positions agree with TRBD2. Germline V gene sequence: CDR1 SGHVS, CDR2 FQNEAQ. This CDR3 contains 15 residues. Trimming took 0 bases from V and 5 from J; bases not matched to a gene: 6. This chain's CDR3 is CASSLAFSGSDEQYF. For the CDR3, the DNA is TGTGCCAGCAGCTTAGCGTTCAGCGGGAGCGACGAGCAGTACTTC.

This clonotype was seen ten or more times. The chain recombines TRBV7-9 with TRBJ1-1; a possible D gene is TRBD1 (5 bases). The length of the CDR3 is 15 residues. Germline V gene data show CDR1 as SEHNR and CDR2 as FQNEAQ (reference sequence). V lost 7 bases and J lost 1, with 16 bases in between. This CDR3 is CASTLGQTANTEAFF. The CDR3 DNA reads as TGTGCCAGCACCCTGGGGCAGACCGCGAACACTGAAGCTTTCTTT.

The chain combines TRBV12-3 or TRBV12-4 with TRBJ2-4; tentatively, D is TRBD1 or TRBD2 (5 bases each). The CDR3 contains 14 residues. Trimming took off 1 base at V and 9 bases at J, with 13 bases between the two ends. The CDR3 loop is CASSLGQGDTIQYF. As DNA, the CDR3 is TGTGCCAGCAGTTTAGGGCAGGGAGATACCATTCAGTACTTC.

This clonotype was picked up many times. The chain employs TRBV2 and TRBJ2-2, with 8 bases matching TRBD1. V gave up 8 bases and J gave up 6 bases; unmatched junction bases: 8. From germline, CDR1 is SNHLY and CDR2 FYNNEI. The CDR3 loop spans 14 amino acids. CDR3: CASSGQGISGELFF. The CDR3 DNA reads as TGTGCCAGCTCAGGACAGGGTATCTCCGGGGAGCTGTTTTTT. The variable domain in full, with the rest retrieved from reference TRBV2 and TRBJ2-2, is EPEVTQTPSHQVTQMGQEVILRCVPISNHLYFYWYRQILGQKVEFLVSFYNNEISEKSEIFDDQFSVERPDGSNFTLKIRSTKLEDSAMYFCASSGQGISGELFFGEGSRLTVL.

For this clonotype: A much more abundant neighbour one base away suggests this may be a read error. The chain couples TRBV3-1 to TRBJ2-6; D is perhaps TRBD2 (5 bases). The CDR3 has 15 amino acids. Germline CDR1 is LGHDT and CDR2 is YNNKEL (reference sequence). The CDR3 DNA is TGTGCCAGCAGCCAAGAAGAGGGTCCCGCCAACGTCCCGACTTTC. It yields the protein CASSQEEGPANVPTF.

This clonotype occurred a few times. The chain is built from TRBV10-3 and TRBJ2-1, with D perhaps matching TRBD2 (5 bases). The CDR3 runs to 12 residues. From germline, CDR1 is ENHRY and CDR2 SYGVKD. Trimming took off 7 bases at V and 3 bases at J, with 7 bases between the two ends. CDR3 protein: CAIIGDYNEQFF. The CDR3 DNA sequence: TGTGCCATCATCGGGGACTACAATGAGCAGTTCTTC.

This clonotype has ten or more counts. The gene calls are TRBV11-2 and TRBJ1-1; TRBD1 matches at 8 bases. The CDR3 has 16 amino acids. V was pared by 1 base and J by 3 bases, with 7 bases of the junction left unmatched. Germline V gives CDR1 SGHAT, CDR2 FQNNGV. The chain's CDR3 is CASSLGGQGADTEAFF. The CDR3 nucleotides read TGTGCCAGCAGCTTAGGAGGCCAGGGGGCTGACACTGAAGCTTTCTTT.

In its sample, this clonotype was seen many times. The V and J genes are TRBV7-8 and TRBJ1-5; weak D call: TRBD1 (6 bases). Germline V lookup: CDR1 SGHVS, CDR2 FQNEAQ. This CDR3 is 16 amino acids long. The V gene lost 4 bases and the J gene lost 3 bases, with 16 bases spanning the gap. The CDR3 sequence is CASSWGLRGSNQPQHF. CDR3 nucleotides: TGTGCCAGCAGCTGGGGTCTCAGGGGATCCAATCAGCCCCAGCATTTT.

The chain recombines TRBV20-1 with TRBJ2-7; 10 bases align to TRBD2. The CDR3 length is 15 residues. Germline V gene data show CDR1 as DFQATT and CDR2 as SNEGSKA (reference sequence). V was pared by 0 bases and J by 5 bases, with 7 bases of the junction left unmatched. The CDR3: CSARDPASGSDEQYF. CDR3 sequence (DNA): TGCAGTGCTAGAGATCCGGCTAGCGGGAGTGACGAGCAGTACTTC.

This clonotype was seen at least ten times. This rearrangement joins TRBV11-2 to TRBJ2-1; TRBD2 aligns across 7 bases. The trim removed 6 bases at V and 2 bases at J, leaving 7 bases unmatched. The CDR3 length is 15 residues. Germline V gene data show CDR1 as SGHAT and CDR2 as FQNNGV. The CDR3 reads CASSRLAGTYNEQFF. The CDR3 DNA follows: TGTGCCAGCAGTCGATTAGCGGGTACCTACAATGAGCAGTTCTTC.

This clonotype was observed a handful of times. The genes are TRBV9 and TRBJ1-5; D is unclear. Per germline, CDR1 SGDLS and CDR2 YYNGEE. V was cut by 7 bases and J by 3 bases, with 8 bases left in between. The CDR3 totals 12 residues. The CDR3 region is CASGQSNQPQHF. DNA of the CDR3: TGTGCCAGCGGGCAGTCCAATCAGCCCCAGCATTTT. The entire variable domain, with the rest obtained from reference TRBV9 and TRBJ1-5, is as follows: DSGVTQTPKHLITATGQRVTLRCSPRSGDLSVYWYQQSLDQGLQFLIQYYNGEERAKGNILERFSAQQFPDLHSELNLSSLELGDSALYFCASGQSNQPQHFGDGTRLSIL.